This is a list of T cell receptor beta chains from one sample in a study of vaccination and CD4 T cells after COVID-19. TCRdb reprocessed the PCR reads via MiXCR and lists one record per CDR3 protein. Here the sample spans over 14,000 distinct CDR3 sequences, around 56% being singletons. These TCRs' antigens remain unknown. The specimen sequenced was CD4+ T cells from blood, cultured in vitro. These receptors all come from a human donor who had recovered from COVID-19. CDR3s include the opening cysteine and the closing phenylalanine or tryptophan. D genes are given only for firm matches. The size field is filled for only some rows; it gives once, few, many or a size class.

clone_size d_call j_call v_call cdr3_aa cdr3_nt
few TRBD2 TRBJ2-7 TRBV5-4 CASRRGLEIPYEQYF TGTGCCAGCAGGAGGGGACTAGAGATTCCCTACGAGCAGTACTTC
once TRBD2 TRBJ2-1 TRBV15 CATSRVASGTNEQFF TGTGCCACCAGCAGAGTGGCTAGCGGCACTAATGAGCAGTTCTTC
- - TRBJ2-3 TRBV7-2 CASSFQQGTDTQYF TGTGCCAGCAGCTTTCAACAGGGCACAGATACGCAGTATTTT
- TRBD1 TRBJ2-3 TRBV20-1 CSARDLDRETDTQYF TGCAGTGCTAGAGATTTGGACAGGGAAACAGATACGCAGTATTTT
- TRBD2 TRBJ2-3 TRBV20-1 CSARVPGTSGSGTDTQYF TGCAGTGCTAGAGTCCCAGGGACTAGCGGGAGTGGGACAGATACGCAGTATTTT
- TRBD1 TRBJ1-1 TRBV2 CASSEQGRNTEAFF TGTGCCAGCAGCGAACAGGGGCGGAACACTGAAGCTTTCTTT
- - TRBJ2-1 TRBV5-8 CASSFRGYSYNEQFF TGTGCCAGCAGCTTCCGAGGTTACTCCTACAATGAGCAGTTCTTC
few - TRBJ2-5 TRBV7-6 CASSFAPPVGELETQYF TGTGCCAGCAGCTTCGCCCCTCCGGTAGGGGAATTAGAGACCCAGTACTTC
once - TRBJ1-2 TRBV18 CASSSGQGYTF TGTGCCAGCTCAAGCGGACAAGGCTACACCTTC
few - TRBJ1-1 TRBV5-4 CASSSRDTEAFF TGTGCCAGCAGCTCCCGGGACACTGAAGCTTTCTTT
few - TRBJ2-7 TRBV2 CASSAWEARGEQYF TGTGCCAGCAGCGCCTGGGAGGCGCGTGGCGAGCAGTACTTC
- - TRBJ2-1 TRBV30 CAWSGVYNKQFF TGTGCCTGGAGTGGCGTCTACAATAAGCAGTTCTTC
- TRBD1 TRBJ1-1 TRBV20-1 CSASGQGAGNTEAFF TGCAGTGCATCCGGACAGGGAGCGGGGAACACTGAAGCTTTCTTT
- - TRBJ2-7 TRBV7-6 CASSPGFDEQYF TGTGCCAGCAGCCCCGGCTTTGACGAGCAGTACTTC
- - TRBJ1-2 TRBV19 CAAVYGYTF TGTGCGGCGGTCTATGGCTACACCTTC
- TRBD1 TRBJ1-2 TRBV6-1 CASSSDRDGYTF TGTGCCAGCAGCTCGGACAGGGATGGCTACACCTTC
few - TRBJ1-6 TRBV7-6 CASSLASITGDSPLHF TGTGCCAGCAGCTTAGCTAGCATTACGGGCGATTCACCCCTCCACTTT
- TRBD1 TRBJ1-1 TRBV28 CASTETGVSTEAFF TGTGCCAGCACCGAAACAGGGGTGAGCACTGAAGCTTTCTTT
- - TRBJ1-6 TRBV12-3/TRBV12-4 CASSLRRGNSPLHF TGTGCCAGCAGTTTGAGACGCGGTAATTCACCCCTCCACTTT
few - TRBJ2-5 TRBV7-8 CASSLSVGGAAGGQETQYF TGTGCCAGCAGCTTAAGTGTGGGGGGCGCGGCGGGTGGGCAAGAGACCCAGTACTTC
- TRBD2 TRBJ2-1 TRBV20-1 CSARLAGGPGEFF TGCAGTGCTAGACTAGCGGGAGGGCCCGGGGAGTTCTTC
few - TRBJ1-6 TRBV6-4 CASSASGDSPLHF TGTGCCAGCAGTGCTTCAGGGGATTCACCCCTCCACTTT
- - TRBJ2-5 TRBV7-2 CASSLGGRRGETQYF TGTGCCAGCAGCTTAGGGGGTCGGAGGGGGGAGACCCAGTACTTC
- - TRBJ2-7 TRBV6-1 CASSPSRGTLGSYEQYF TGTGCCAGCAGTCCCTCCAGGGGAACATTGGGGTCCTACGAGCAGTACTTC
- - TRBJ2-7 TRBV5-4 CASSSRLGVSLEQYF TGTGCCAGCAGCTCGAGACTAGGGGTCTCCCTAGAGCAGTACTTC
few TRBD1 TRBJ1-4 TRBV19 CASSAGTGNNEKLFF TGTGCCAGTAGCGCTGGGACAGGGAATAATGAAAAACTGTTTTTT
- - TRBJ2-2 TRBV25-1 CASSDHNTGELFF TGTGCCAGCAGTGACCACAATACCGGGGAGCTGTTTTTT
- - TRBJ1-4 TRBV6-1 CASSEGGAANEKLFF TGTGCCAGCAGTGAAGGAGGGGCAGCTAATGAAAAACTGTTTTTT
- TRBD1 TRBJ1-6 TRBV3-1 CASSQNRGAYFNSPLHF TGTGCCAGCAGCCAGAACAGGGGTGCTTACTTTAATTCACCCCTCCACTTT
once - TRBJ1-5 TRBV20-1 CSARSRGGSSNQPRHF TGCAGTGCTAGGTCACGGGGAGGAAGTAGCAATCAGCCCCGGCATTTT
few - TRBJ1-1 TRBV2 CASSRTGMNTEAFF TGTGCCAGCAGTAGGACGGGGATGAACACTGAAGCTTTCTTT
- - TRBJ1-1 TRBV28 CASSLSPRTAGEAFF TGTGCCAGCAGTTTATCACCGAGGACGGCAGGTGAAGCTTTCTTT
- - TRBJ1-4 TRBV28 CASIGQPNEKLFF TGTGCCAGCATAGGACAGCCTAATGAAAAACTGTTTTTT
- - TRBJ1-2 TRBV6-5 CASSYVPTAVPGYTF TGTGCCAGCAGTTACGTCCCTACAGCCGTCCCAGGCTACACCTTC
- - TRBJ2-2 TRBV6-2/TRBV6-3 CASSYRDTGELFF TGTGCCAGCAGTTACAGGGACACCGGGGAGCTGTTTTTT
- - TRBJ1-2 TRBV4-2 CASSRDNNYGYTF TGTGCCAGCAGCCGAGACAATAACTATGGCTACACCTTC
- TRBD1 TRBJ2-5 TRBV7-3 CASGKTGAVQETQYF TGTGCCAGCGGCAAAACAGGGGCCGTCCAAGAGACCCAGTACTTC
few TRBD1 TRBJ1-5 TRBV20-1 CSARDGRTGGGQPQHF TGCAGTGCTAGAGACGGAAGGACAGGGGGCGGTCAGCCCCAGCATTTT
- - TRBJ2-3 TRBV6-1 CASSELANTDTQYF TGTGCCAGCAGTGAACTAGCGAACACAGATACGCAGTATTTT
- - TRBJ2-5 TRBV7-2 CASSLPSQETQYF TGTGCCAGCAGCTTACCTTCCCAAGAGACCCAGTACTTC
- TRBD1 TRBJ2-7 TRBV7-9 CASSHRQGRIYEQYF TGTGCCAGCAGCCATCGACAGGGTAGGATCTACGAGCAGTACTTC
- - TRBJ2-1 TRBV5-4 CASSRRDASYNEQFF TGTGCCAGCAGCCGACGGGATGCTTCCTACAATGAGCAGTTCTTC
- TRBD2 TRBJ2-7 TRBV20-1 CSAHTSGLTYEQYF TGCAGTGCCCATACTAGCGGGTTAACCTACGAGCAGTACTTC
few TRBD2 TRBJ2-2 TRBV6-1 CASSGLAGGYIGELFF TGTGCCAGTTCAGGACTAGCGGGAGGGTATATCGGGGAGCTGTTTTTT
- TRBD1 TRBJ1-2 TRBV30 CAWTQGYYGYTF TGTGCCTGGACACAGGGGTACTATGGCTACACCTTC